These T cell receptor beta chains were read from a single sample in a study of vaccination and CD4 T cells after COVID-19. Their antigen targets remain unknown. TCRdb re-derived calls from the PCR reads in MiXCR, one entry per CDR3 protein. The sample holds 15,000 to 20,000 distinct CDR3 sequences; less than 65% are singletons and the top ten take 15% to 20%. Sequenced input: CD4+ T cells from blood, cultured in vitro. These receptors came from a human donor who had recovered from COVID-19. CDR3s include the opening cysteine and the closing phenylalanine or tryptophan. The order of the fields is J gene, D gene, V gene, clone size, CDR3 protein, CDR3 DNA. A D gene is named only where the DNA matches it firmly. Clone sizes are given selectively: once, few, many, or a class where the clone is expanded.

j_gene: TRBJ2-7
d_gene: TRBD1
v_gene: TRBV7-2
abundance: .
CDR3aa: CASRYGRGQGDEQYF
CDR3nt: TGTGCCAGCAGATACGGTAGGGGACAGGGGGACGAGCAGTACTTC

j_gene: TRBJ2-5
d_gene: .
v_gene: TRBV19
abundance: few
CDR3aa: CASSRGRPYVETQYF
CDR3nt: TGTGCCAGTAGTAGGGGTCGTCCATATGTGGAGACCCAGTACTTC

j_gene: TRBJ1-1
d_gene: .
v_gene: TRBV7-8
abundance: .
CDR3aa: CASSLASRGESGAFF
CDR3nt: TGTGCCAGCAGCTTAGCCTCAAGGGGGGAGTCGGGAGCTTTCTTT

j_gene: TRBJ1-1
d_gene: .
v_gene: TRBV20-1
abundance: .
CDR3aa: CSTSSPGQENTEAFF
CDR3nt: TGCAGTACTAGTTCGCCGGGACAAGAGAACACTGAAGCTTTCTTT

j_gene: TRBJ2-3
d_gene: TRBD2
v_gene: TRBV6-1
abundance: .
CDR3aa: CASTERGGTDTQYF
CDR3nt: TGTGCCAGCACCGAGCGGGGGGGAACAGATACGCAGTATTTT

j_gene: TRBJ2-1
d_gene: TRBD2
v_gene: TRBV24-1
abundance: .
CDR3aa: CATSDPGLAYNEQFF
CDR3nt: TGTGCCACCAGTGATCCGGGACTAGCCTACAATGAGCAGTTCTTC

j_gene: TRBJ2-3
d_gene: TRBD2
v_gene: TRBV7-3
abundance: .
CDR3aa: CASSPSAGVADTQYF
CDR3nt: TGTGCCAGCAGCCCATCAGCGGGGGTGGCAGATACGCAGTATTTT

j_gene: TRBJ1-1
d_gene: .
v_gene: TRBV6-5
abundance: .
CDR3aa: CASSYAGSEAFF
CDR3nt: TGTGCCAGCAGTTACGCAGGATCTGAAGCTTTCTTT

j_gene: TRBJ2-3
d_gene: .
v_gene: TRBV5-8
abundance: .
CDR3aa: CASSSRAGTDTQYF
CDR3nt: TGTGCCAGCAGCTCGCGGGCGGGAACGGATACGCAGTATTTT

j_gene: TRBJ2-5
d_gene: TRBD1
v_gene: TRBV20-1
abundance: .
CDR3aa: CSATRTGDQMETQYF
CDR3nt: TGCAGTGCGACGAGGACAGGGGATCAAATGGAGACCCAGTACTTC

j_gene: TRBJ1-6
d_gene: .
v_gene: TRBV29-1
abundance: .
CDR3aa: CSVGADYNSPLHF
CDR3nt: TGCAGCGTTGGGGCGGATTATAATTCACCCCTCCACTTT

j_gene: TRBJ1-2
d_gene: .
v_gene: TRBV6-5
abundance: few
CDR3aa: CASSYYGGVGYGYTF
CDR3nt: TGTGCCAGCAGTTACTATGGGGGGGTGGGCTATGGCTACACCTTC

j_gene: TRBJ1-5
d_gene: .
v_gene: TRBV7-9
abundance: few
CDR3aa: CASNDTISNQPQHF
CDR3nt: TGTGCCAGCAACGACACGATTAGCAATCAGCCCCAGCATTTT

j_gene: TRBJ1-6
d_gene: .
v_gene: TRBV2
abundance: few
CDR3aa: CASSLAGVLNSPLHF
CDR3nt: TGTGCCAGCAGTCTCGCCGGGGTGCTAAATTCACCCCTCCACTTT

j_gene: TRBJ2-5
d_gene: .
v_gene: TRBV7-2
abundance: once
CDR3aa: CASSLRATGFQGTGQETQYF
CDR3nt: TGCGCCAGCAGCCTCAGGGCCACGGGTTTCCAGGGCACGGGTCAAGAGACCCAGTACTTC

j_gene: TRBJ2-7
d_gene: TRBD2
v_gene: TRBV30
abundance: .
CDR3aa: CAWVKLAGAYEQYF
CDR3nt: TGTGCCTGGGTAAAACTAGCGGGAGCCTACGAGCAGTACTTC

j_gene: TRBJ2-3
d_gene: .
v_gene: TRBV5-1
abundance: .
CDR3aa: CASSLDTVRDTQYF
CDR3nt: TGCGCCAGCAGCTTGGATACGGTTCGAGATACGCAGTATTTT

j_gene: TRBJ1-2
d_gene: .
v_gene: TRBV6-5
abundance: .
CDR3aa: CASSYSADIVFYGYTF
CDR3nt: TGTGCCAGCAGTTACTCGGCGGACATAGTATTCTATGGCTACACCTTC